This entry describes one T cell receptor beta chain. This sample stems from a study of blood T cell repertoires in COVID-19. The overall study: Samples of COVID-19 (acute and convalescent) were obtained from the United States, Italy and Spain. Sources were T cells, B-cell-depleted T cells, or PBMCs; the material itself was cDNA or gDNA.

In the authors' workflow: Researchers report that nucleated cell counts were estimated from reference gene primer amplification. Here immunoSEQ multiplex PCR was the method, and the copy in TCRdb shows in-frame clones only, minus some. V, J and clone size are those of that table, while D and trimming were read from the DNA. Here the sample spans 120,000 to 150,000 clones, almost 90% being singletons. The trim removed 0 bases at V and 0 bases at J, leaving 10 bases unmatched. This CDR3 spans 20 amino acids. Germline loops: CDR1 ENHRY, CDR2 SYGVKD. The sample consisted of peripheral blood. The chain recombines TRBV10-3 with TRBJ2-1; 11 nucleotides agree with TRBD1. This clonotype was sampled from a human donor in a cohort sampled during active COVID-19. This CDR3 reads CAISESGTGGSTSSYNEQFF. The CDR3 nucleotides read TGTGCCATCAGTGAGTCCGGGACAGGGGGATCAACGAGCTCCTACAATGAGCAGTTCTTC.